One and the same sample provided the 8 T cell receptor beta chains below, sequenced in a study of cytomegalovirus exposure and HLA in healthy donors. Vbeta (60) and Jbeta (13) primers were used in the PCR. The repertoire was sequenced with immunoSEQ multiplex PCR; TCRdb's copy has only in-frame clones and lacks some. The sample records about 190,000 clones, 65% to 75% being singletons. Sequencing used PBMCs. The receptors were gathered from a man younger than 40 in good health and CMV-seropositive.

The chain recombines TRBV7-2 with TRBJ1-6, with TRBD1 as a possible D gene (6 bases). Germline CDR1 and CDR2: SGHTA and FQGNSA. This CDR3 spans 16 amino acids. Trimming cost V 1 base and J 9 bases, with 16 bases left between them. Written as DNA, the CDR3 is TGTGCCAGCAGCTTAGGGCCCAGGGAGGGGGGTTCACCCCTCCACTTT. It specifies CASSLGPREGGSPLHF. The whole variable domain, remainder taken from reference TRBV7-2 and TRBJ1-6, is GAGVSQSPSNKVTEKGKDVELRCDPISGHTALYWYRQSLGQGLEFLIYFQGNSAPDKSGLPSDRFSAERTGGSVSTLTIQRTQQEDSAVYLCASSLGPREGGSPLHFGNGTRLTVT.

CDR3 nucleotides: TGTGCCAGCGACCCCCCGGGAGGGATAGAGACCCAGTACTTC. Translating it yields CASDPPGGIETQYF. The chain links TRBV7-2 to TRBJ2-5, with 8 positions matching TRBD2. V lost 8 bases, J lost 4 bases, and 9 bases stayed unmatched. Germline-derived CDR1 and CDR2 are SGHTA and FQGNSA. The CDR3 totals 14 residues.

V gene TRBV6-4 combines with J gene TRBJ2-2, with D perhaps TRBD2 (5 bases). V was pared by 8 bases and J by 5 bases, with 15 bases between. The CDR3 has 14 residues. Germline values: CDR1 MRHNA, CDR2 SNTAGT. The CDR3 loop reads CASALRAGTGELFF. For the CDR3, the DNA is TGTGCCAGCGCCCTGCGGGCAGGTACCGGGGAGCTGTTTTTT.

The chain has TRBV5-4 and TRBJ2-3; TRBD2 agrees at 7 bases. Germline V gene sequence: CDR1 SGHNT, CDR2 YYREEE (reference sequence). The CDR3 has 17 amino acids. With V trimmed by 4 bases and J by 0 bases, 11 bases remained unmatched. CDR3 nucleotides: TGTGCCAGCAGCGGGAGGGACGGTCGGACTAGCACAGATACGCAGTATTTT. It specifies CASSGRDGRTSTDTQYF.

This rearrangement joins TRBV7-2 to TRBJ2-1; TRBD1 matches 11 bases. CDR1 and CDR2 from the germline V gene are SGHTA and FQGNSA. This CDR3 spans 14 amino acids. J lost 7 bases, V lost 5 bases, and 4 bases had no gene match. The CDR3 loop is CASSAGTGGNEQFF. In DNA, the CDR3 is TGTGCCAGCAGCGCAGGGACAGGGGGGAATGAGCAGTTCTTC.

The chain couples TRBV5-4 to TRBJ2-1, with D possibly being TRBD1 (5 bases). The V gene's germline CDR1 is SGHNT and CDR2 YYREEE (reference sequence). V lost 1 base and J lost 5, with 7 bases in between. The CDR3 covers 13 residues. The DNA for the CDR3 is TGTGCCAGCAGCTTGAGGACAAACAATGAGCAGTTCTTC. This translates into CASSLRTNNEQFF.

The V call is TRBV4-3, the J call TRBJ2-3, with TRBD2 matching 7 bases. Germline assignment: CDR1 LGHNA and CDR2 YSLEER. The CDR3 consists of 16 residues. J was trimmed by 3 bases and V by 4 bases; bases with no gene match: 10. The CDR3 sequence: CASSPLGGMGTDTQYF. DNA of the CDR3: TGCGCCAGCAGCCCCTTGGGGGGGATGGGGACAGATACGCAGTATTTT.

In regard to this clone: The junction and the germline gene differ at one end; a read error may be behind it. V is TRBV7-9 and J is TRBJ2-1, with TRBD2 matching 14 bases. Germline values: CDR1 SEHNR, CDR2 FQNEAQ (reference sequence). The CDR3 sequence is 16 residues long. The CDR3 DNA reads TGTTCCAGCAGCTTAGTAAGACTAGCGGGAGGGGATGAGCAGTTCTTC. It encodes CSSSLVRLAGGDEQFF. Full variable domain (missing parts from reference TRBV7-9 and TRBJ2-1): DTGVSQNPRHKITKRGQNVTFRCDPISEHNRLYWYRQTLGQGPEFLTYFQNEAQLEKSRLLSDRFSAERPKGSFSTLEIQRTEQGDSAMYLCSSSLVRLAGGDEQFFGPGTRLTVL.